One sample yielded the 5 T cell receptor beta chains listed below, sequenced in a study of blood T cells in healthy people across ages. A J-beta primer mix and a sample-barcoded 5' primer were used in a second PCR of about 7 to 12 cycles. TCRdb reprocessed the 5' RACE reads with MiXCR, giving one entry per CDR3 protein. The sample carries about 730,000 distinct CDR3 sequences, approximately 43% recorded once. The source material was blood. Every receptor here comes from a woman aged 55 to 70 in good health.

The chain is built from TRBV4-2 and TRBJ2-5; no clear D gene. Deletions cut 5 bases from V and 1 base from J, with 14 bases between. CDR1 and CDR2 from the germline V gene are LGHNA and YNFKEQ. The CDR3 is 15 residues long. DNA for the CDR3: TGTGCCAGCAGCGCTGGCTCTCGAAGCCAAGAGACCCAGTACTTC. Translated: CASSAGSRSQETQYF.

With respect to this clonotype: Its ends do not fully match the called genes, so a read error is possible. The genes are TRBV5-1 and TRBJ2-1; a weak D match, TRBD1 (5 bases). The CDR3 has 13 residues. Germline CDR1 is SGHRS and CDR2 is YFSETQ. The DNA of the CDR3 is TGCGCCAGCAGCCTGGACAACAACAATGAGCGGTTCTTC. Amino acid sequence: CASSLDNNNERFF.

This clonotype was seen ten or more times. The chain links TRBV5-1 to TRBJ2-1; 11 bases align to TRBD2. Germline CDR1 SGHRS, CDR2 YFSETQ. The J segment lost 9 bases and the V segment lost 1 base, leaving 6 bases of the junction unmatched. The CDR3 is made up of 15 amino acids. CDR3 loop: CASSLSGTSGSEQFF. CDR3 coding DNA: TGCGCCAGCAGCTTGAGCGGGACTAGCGGTAGTGAGCAGTTCTTC.

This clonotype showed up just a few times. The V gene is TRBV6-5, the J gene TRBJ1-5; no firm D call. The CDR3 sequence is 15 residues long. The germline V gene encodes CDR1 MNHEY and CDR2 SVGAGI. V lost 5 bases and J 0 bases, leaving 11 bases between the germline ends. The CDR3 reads CASSPHPNSNQPQHF. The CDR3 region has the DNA TGTGCCAGCAGTCCCCACCCCAATAGCAATCAGCCCCAGCATTTT.

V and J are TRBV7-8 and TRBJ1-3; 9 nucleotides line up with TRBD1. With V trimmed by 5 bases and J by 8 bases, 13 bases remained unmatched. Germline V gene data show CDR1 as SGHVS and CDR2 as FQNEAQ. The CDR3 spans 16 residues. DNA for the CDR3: TGTGCCAGCAGCCGTACGTGGGGACAGGGACGTGACACCATATATTTT. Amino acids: CASSRTWGQGRDTIYF. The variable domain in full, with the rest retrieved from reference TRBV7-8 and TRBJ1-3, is GAGVSQSPRYKVAKRGQDVALRCDPISGHVSLFWYQQALGQGPEFLTYFQNEAQLDKSGLPSDRFFAERPEGSVSTLKIQRTQQEDSAVYLCASSRTWGQGRDTIYFGEGSWLTVV.